This TCR beta chain was observed in a study of multiple sclerosis patients with progressive multifocal leukoencephalopathy (dated by TCRdb to about 2019). With respect to the entire study: Peripheral T and B cells were examined in MS patients who went on to develop PML (4 under natalizumab, 1 after alemtuzumab) as well as in treated patients who did not. Two patients on natalizumab who later developed PML were tracked over time from before therapy, through 6 and 12 months, up to PML onset. The goal of the study was to detect any JC virus-specific or public T-cell expansions that arose at the time of PML onset. The research as a whole found: Given the small, descriptive cohort, it remained unclear whether the study findings reflect JC virus infection or general immunocompromise. When PML developed, neither common TRBV or TRBJ gene usage nor preferential TRBV-TRBJ pairings were detected. TRB clones with frequency above 0.5% were observed only in PML patients, but the clones expanded at PML onset were found to be already present before and during natalizumab therapy. Analysis was limited to peripheral blood, even though cerebrospinal fluid or brain lymphocytes might be more informative for natalizumab-associated PML. Most PML patients had lower normalized Shannon entropy, suggesting less diverse TRB repertoires, while values in the natalizumab-treated controls sat near 1.

This clone was seen only once. It has no known antigen specificity. No clone much larger than this one lies a single base away; base qualities are absent. The germline V gene sets CDR1 to MNHEY and CDR2 to SVGAGI. Between the V and J ends, shortened by 3 bases and 2 bases respectively, the junction contains 13 bases. Including the terminal cysteine and phenylalanine, the CDR3 comprises 15 residues. The kept DNA is CDR3 alone, 45 bases in frame from the first base. The time point label of this sample denotes: time of PML onset. The treatment or condition label, as the study defines it: on natalizumab therapy at sampling. Diagnosis of PML relied on clinical and MRI findings, with confirmation coming from detection of JC virus DNA in cerebrospinal fluid. In the natalizumab-treated patients, PML developed after between roughly 15 and 60 months of natalizumab therapy. Every listed patient had received interferon beta before, and every PML patient was female. T3 blood samples were collected at the time of PML onset. Ficoll-Hypaque density gradient centrifugation was used to isolate peripheral blood mononuclear cells.

Amplification of TRB CDR3 regions from genomic DNA was performed at survey-level depth using the immunoSEQ two-step multiplex PCR. Synthetic inline TR CDR3 controls covering all V-J pairings were spiked into each PCR to estimate template counts and remove amplification bias. Reads were processed so that amplification and sequencing bias were reduced, and quantification was performed against synthetic TR CDR3 analogs. The published analysis was carried out like this. Raw data were processed in ImmunoSEQ Analyzer, with out-of-frame sequences and CDR3s containing stop codons removed, and genes were named according to IMGT nomenclature. Normalized Shannon entropy, defined as 1 minus Pielou's evenness, was used to summarize repertoire diversity. Only TRB sequences sharing the V gene, the J gene and the CDR3 were counted as identical. Public PML clonotypes were CDR3s shared by two or more PML-onset samples but absent earlier, in controls, and in public databases. CDR3 amino acid composition by position was analyzed with Skylign using the observed count method. Held by TCRdb, this immuneACCESS table contains in-frame sequences only and omits some clones. Under half of the omission traces to an unresolved V gene where checked; the cause of the rest is unknown. The V and J calls and clone size are taken from that table; D and trimming were inferred from the DNA. For this sample there are tens of thousands of clones; approximately 85% appear just once. The ten top clones hold 9.5% to 15% of the sample.

The sequencing here drew on PBMCs, taken from a patient treated with natalizumab. The chain links TRBV6-5 with TRBJ1-1, and the D gene may be TRBD1, 5 bases matching. This clonotype was obtained from a woman under 40 with progressive multifocal leukoencephalopathy. CDR3 sequence: CASSYSLTGNTEAFF. In nucleotide form, the sequence is TGTGCCAGCAGTTATAGTCTCACAGGCAACACTGAAGCTTTCTTT.